Listed here are 17 T cell receptor beta chains from one sample, sequenced in a study of T-cell reconstitution after alpha-beta-depleted transplantation in children. Preparation of the TCRbeta library used unique molecular identifiers. TCRdb fed the PCR reads into MiXCR, producing one record per CDR3 protein. This sample has approximately 400,000 distinct CDR3 sequences, with roughly a tenth found just once. Sequencing used PBMCs from the stem cell graft donor, obtained from the stem cell graft. The receptors here all came from a human donor who donated a stem cell graft to a child with acute myeloid leukemia.

V gene TRBV29-1 combines with J gene TRBJ1-1; the D gene is possibly TRBD1 (5 bases). V lost 3 bases and J lost 1, with 12 bases in between. The CDR3 covers 14 residues. Per the germline V gene, CDR1 is SQVTM and CDR2 is ANQGSEA. The CDR3: CSVDRQGPNTEAFF. CDR3 DNA: TGCAGCGTTGATCGGCAGGGCCCGAACACTGAAGCTTTCTTT. The full variable domain, completed using reference TRBV29-1 and TRBJ1-1, is SAVISQKPSRDICQRGTSLTIQCQVDSQVTMMFWYRQQPGQSLTLIATANQGSEATYESGFVIDKFPISRPNLTFSTLTVSNMSPEDSSIYLCSVDRQGPNTEAFFGQGTRLTVV.

The table lists this clonotype with a few counts. The V gene is TRBV18, the J gene TRBJ1-3; TRBD1 might be the D (6 bases). V was pared by 3 bases and J by 4 bases, with 13 bases between. Germline values: CDR1 KGHSH, CDR2 LQKENI. The CDR3 is made up of 15 amino acids. Here the CDR3 reads CASSPDGQKGNTIYF. In nucleotides, the CDR3 is TGTGCCAGCTCACCTGACGGACAGAAAGGAAACACCATATATTTT.

Only a few counts were recorded for this clonotype. The chain uses TRBV2 and TRBJ1-5; D may be TRBD1 (6 bases). CDR1 is SNHLY and CDR2 is FYNNEI in the germline V gene. V lost 9 bases, J lost 4 bases, and 16 bases lay in between. The CDR3 consists of 14 residues. CDR3 protein: CASKPDSPNQPQHF. CDR3 nucleotides: TGTGCCAGTAAGCCGGACAGCCCAAATCAGCCCCAGCATTTT. Based on the CDR3 plus reference TRBV2 and TRBJ1-5, the full variable domain is EPEVTQTPSHQVTQMGQEVILRCVPISNHLYFYWYRQILGQKVEFLVSFYNNEISEKSEIFDDQFSVERPDGSNFTLKIRSTKLEDSAMYFCASKPDSPNQPQHFGDGTRLSIL.

This sequence joins TRBV6-5 and TRBJ2-3; 8 bases agree with TRBD2. Germline CDR1 and CDR2: MNHEY and SVGAGI. The CDR3 is 15 residues long. V was clipped by 2 bases and J by 2 bases; unmatched bases: 3. This chain's CDR3 is CASSYGTSNTDTQYF. CDR3 nucleotides: TGTGCCAGCAGTTACGGGACTAGTAACACAGATACGCAGTATTTT.

This clonotype was counted only a few times. This chain uses TRBV29-1 with TRBJ2-1; TRBD2 aligns across 7 bases. The CDR3 is 11 amino acids. V lost 8 bases, J lost 4 bases, and 2 bases stayed unmatched. Germline values: CDR1 SQVTM, CDR2 ANQGSEA. In nucleotides, the CDR3 is TGCAGCATAGCGGGTTACAATGAGCAGTTCTTC. Encoded protein: CSIAGYNEQFF.

This clonotype was seen only a few times. This rearrangement joins TRBV5-1 to TRBJ1-6; the match to TRBD1 covers 7 bases. Germline V gene data show CDR1 as SGHRS and CDR2 as YFSETQ. The CDR3 extends over 15 amino acids. With V trimmed by 4 bases and J by 7 bases, 8 bases remained unmatched. The CDR3 region has the DNA TGCGCCAGCAGCCTACCGGGACAGAGAAATTCACCCCTCCACTTT. The encoded protein is CASSLPGQRNSPLHF.

The chain carries TRBV7-8 and TRBJ2-3; 9 bases fit TRBD1. V lost 3 bases to trimming and J lost 6 bases; unmatched junction nucleotides: 4. This CDR3 is built from 14 residues. Germline CDR1 is SGHVS and CDR2 is FQNEAQ. CDR3 sequence reads: CASSFDRGLDTQYF. The CDR3 coding sequence is TGTGCCAGCAGCTTCGACAGGGGGTTGGATACGCAGTATTTT.

In this sample, this clonotype turned up many times. The chain couples TRBV7-3 to TRBJ2-5, with D perhaps given as TRBD1 or TRBD2 (5 bases each). Germline-derived CDR1 and CDR2 are SGHTA and FQGTGA. This CDR3 has 18 residues. The V end was cut by 3 bases, the J end by 0 bases, with 20 bases between. The CDR3 region is CASSFPRASPTDQETQYF. The CDR3 coding sequence is TGTGCCAGCAGCTTTCCCAGGGCTAGCCCTACGGACCAAGAGACCCAGTACTTC.

The sample holds many counts of this clonotype. The genes are TRBV5-1 and TRBJ1-1; D is ambiguous. Trimming took off 1 base at V and 2 bases at J, with 15 bases between the two ends. This CDR3 is built from 16 residues. Germline V CDR1 and CDR2: SGHRS, YFSETQ. Written as DNA, the CDR3 is TGCGCCAGCAGCTTGAGAGGTAGTCGTGAAAACACTGAAGCTTTCTTT. It yields the protein CASSLRGSRENTEAFF.

This clonotype was detected many times. This chain uses TRBV20-1 with TRBJ2-3; 10 positions agree with TRBD1. The germline V gene encodes CDR1 DFQATT and CDR2 SNEGSKA (reference sequence). J lost 5 bases, V lost 5 bases, and 10 bases had no gene match. The CDR3 contains 15 residues. The CDR3 is CSALPLRTGGDTQYF. The CDR3 DNA follows: TGCAGTGCTCTTCCTCTTCGGACAGGGGGAGATACGCAGTATTTT.

The CDR3 sequence: CASSLTHRPETQYF. The CDR3 bases are TGTGCCAGCAGTTTGACCCACCGCCCAGAGACCCAGTACTTC. The V call is TRBV12-3 or TRBV12-4, the J call TRBJ2-5; no firm D call. CDR3 length: 14 amino acids. Trimming removed 3 bases at V and 4 bases at J, with 12 bases between.

The chain employs TRBV5-1 and TRBJ1-2; D unresolved. The CDR3 has 13 amino acids. The ends were cut back, 2 bases at V and 6 bases at J, with 11 bases in the middle. CDR1 is SGHRS, CDR2 YFSETQ, per germline. The chain's CDR3 is CASSLGPADGYTF. Here the CDR3 DNA reads TGCGCCAGCAGCTTAGGACCCGCTGATGGCTACACCTTC. The full variable domain, its missing parts supplied by reference TRBV5-1 and TRBJ1-2, is KAGVTQTPRYLIKTRGQQVTLSCSPISGHRSVSWYQQTPGQGLQFLFEYFSETQRNKGNFPGRFSGRQFSNSRSEMNVSTLELGDSALYLCASSLGPADGYTFGSGTRLTVV.

Only a few counts were recorded for this clonotype. V usage is TRBV29-1 and J usage is TRBJ2-6; D remains ambiguous. Looked up from germline, CDR1 is SQVTM and CDR2 is ANQGSEA. Deletions cut 4 bases from V and 0 bases from J, with 7 bases between. The CDR3 length is 14 residues. The CDR3 is CSVVLASGANVLTF. Written as DNA, the CDR3 is TGCAGCGTTGTGTTGGCCTCTGGGGCCAACGTCCTGACTTTC.

This clonotype was observed at least ten times. An end of the junction differs from the germline gene, which may be a read error. The chain carries TRBV2 and TRBJ2-1, with 14 bases aligning to TRBD2. Looked up from germline, CDR1 is SNHLY and CDR2 is FYNNEI. The length of the CDR3 is 16 residues. CDR3 in DNA: TGTGCCAGCAGGGAAGGACTAGCGGGAGGAGGCCATGAGCAGTTCTTC. This sequence encodes CASREGLAGGGHEQFF.

This clonotype was picked up many times. The chain combines TRBV7-3 with TRBJ2-3; TRBD1 aligns across 8 bases. Germline lookup yields CDR1 SGHTA and CDR2 FQGTGA. The trim removed 4 bases at V and 1 base at J, leaving 4 bases unmatched. The CDR3 spans 15 residues. The CDR3 DNA is TGTGCCAGCAGCTCGACAGGGGCGGGCACAGATACGCAGTATTTT. Its protein is CASSSTGAGTDTQYF.

The chain is built from TRBV21-1 and TRBJ1-3. TRBV21-1 is described as a pseudogene. The CDR3 runs 15 residues. CDR3 sequence (DNA): TGTGCCAGCAGCAAAGCGCTAAGCCCTGGAAACACCATATATTTT. Translated, it gives CASSKALSPGNTIYF.

V gene TRBV27 combines with J gene TRBJ2-3, with TRBD2 identical over 8 bases. CDR1 and CDR2 (germline): MNHEY, SMNVEV (reference sequence). The CDR3 is 13 residues long. J gave up 7 bases and V 4 bases, and 4 bases lay outside the gene matches. The CDR3: CASSYGGAYTQYF. The CDR3 coding sequence is TGTGCCAGCAGTTACGGGGGGGCGTATACGCAGTATTTT.